These 3 T cell receptor beta chains share one sample of origin, sequenced in a study of OX40 agonist ivuxolimab in advanced cancers. Clones were sequenced by immunoSEQ multiplex PCR, and TCRdb holds only the in-frame ones, with some missing. Of tens of thousands of clones in the sample, about 88% were seen once. Sequenced here: CD4+ or CD8+ T cells sorted from blood, sampled in a trial of the OX40 agonist ivuxolimab. The source of these receptors is an adult with an advanced solid tumor such as melanoma, head and neck, liver or kidney cancer.

A word on this clone: This same CDR3 is encoded by further DNA sequences in the sample. The chain has TRBV28 and TRBJ2-7; D tentatively fits TRBD1 or TRBD2 (5 bases each). CDR3 length: 14 amino acids. Trimming removed 1 base from V and 2 bases from J, with 9 bases in between. Germline loops: CDR1 MDHEN, CDR2 SYDVKM. The CDR3 loop is CASSLSGQTYEQYF. CDR3 DNA sequence: TGTGCCAGCAGTTTATCGGGGCAGACCTACGAGCAGTACTTC.

The rearrangement joins TRBV18 to TRBJ2-7, with D unresolved. Germline values: CDR1 KGHSH, CDR2 LQKENI. V lost 0 bases and J 4 bases, leaving 4 bases between the germline ends. The CDR3 contains 12 residues. The CDR3 loop is CASSPPGYEQYF. CDR3 sequence (DNA): TGTGCCAGCTCACCACCTGGGTACGAGCAGTACTTC.

The genes are TRBV29-1 and TRBJ2-7; a weak D match, TRBD1 (7 bases). The germline V and J ends were trimmed by 4 bases and 3 bases, with 10 bases remaining between them. Germline V gene lookup returns CDR1 SQVTM and CDR2 ANQGSEA. The CDR3 contains 12 residues. The CDR3 reads CSVAGGGYEQYF. The CDR3 DNA reads TGCAGCGTTGCAGGGGGAGGCTACGAGCAGTACTTC.